This T cell receptor (beta chain) was obtained from a study of CD8 T cells in Susac syndrome. Each multiple sclerosis control was a treatment-naive patient with relapsing-remitting disease that was either stable or active. The CDR3 is 15 amino acids. V lost 0 bases, J lost 2 bases, and 4 bases stayed unmatched. Per the germline V gene, CDR1 is SQVTM and CDR2 is ANQGSEA. When the RNA was reverse transcribed, random hexamers were used with an input of about 0.5 to 1 ug. Each CDR3 protein gets one entry after TCRdb re-called the immunoSEQ multiplex PCR reads with MiXCR. The sample includes approximately 120,000 distinct CDR3 sequences, under 95% seen only once; the top ten take under 0.25%.

The TCR originated in a human donor with multiple sclerosis. Sequenced material: CD8+ T cells from PBMCs. J is TRBJ2-7 and V is TRBV29-1; 10 bases line up with TRBD2. For the CDR3, the DNA is TGCAGCGTTGAAGATCTGAGCGGGAGGGCCTACGAGCAGTACTTC. It translates to CSVEDLSGRAYEQYF.